This T cell receptor (beta chain) was sequenced in a study of PD-1 blockade in classical Hodgkin lymphoma. Study background: Nivolumab 3 mg/kg was given intravenously every 2 weeks.

The CDR3 sequence is 13 residues long. Trimming took off 0 bases at V and 5 bases at J, with 8 bases between the two ends. The V gene's germline CDR1 is SGHRS and CDR2 YFSETQ. Repertoires were generated with immunoSEQ multiplex PCR, while TCRdb's copy carries only in-frame clones and drops some. The data show more than 40,000 clones, more than 70% seen once. The patients all showed relapse after autologous stem cell transplantation, while their brentuximab vedotin exposure varied. Sequences were derived from peripheral blood mononuclear cells (PBMCs), sampled at baseline. The TCR sequence derives from a human donor with classical Hodgkin lymphoma. The chain links TRBV5-1 to TRBJ2-5; D not resolved. The CDR3 loop reads CASSLVWTETQYF. CDR3 coding DNA: TGCGCCAGCAGCTTGGTATGGACGGAGACCCAGTACTTC.